The entry that follows covers one T cell receptor beta chain sequence. This sample was taken from a study of spatial heterogeneity in lung cancer. TCRdb re-called the 5' RACE reads with MiXCR, one entry per CDR3 protein. Found here are about 50,000 distinct CDR3 sequences, 7.6% of them singletons; the top ten hold about 13%. The CDR3 is 15 residues long. V was clipped by 0 bases and J by 5 bases; unmatched bases: 5. Germline CDR1 is SGHRS and CDR2 is YFSETQ. Time point defined: sample taken at primary tumor resection. Whole RNA was taken from tumor, nontumor lung or frozen PBMC; it was then sequenced unsorted.

The gene calls are TRBV5-1 and TRBJ2-5; 9 positions match TRBD1. Source: PBMCs, taken at surgery. This TCR derives from a female donor with early-stage non-small cell lung cancer. Here the CDR3 DNA reads TGCGCCAGCAGCTTGGCGGGACAGGGCATGGAGACCCAGTACTTC. It encodes CASSLAGQGMETQYF.